These T cell receptor beta chains were read from a single sample in a study of PD-L1 blockade in urothelial cancer. Clones were sequenced by immunoSEQ multiplex PCR, and TCRdb holds only the in-frame ones, with some missing. This sample yields some 120,000 clones, of which about 83% are seen a single time; roughly 2.3% belongs to the top ten. Sequenced here: PBMCs, sampled around atezolizumab (anti-PD-L1) treatment. The source is a man aged 50 to 60 with urothelial cancer. CDR3s include the opening cysteine and the closing phenylalanine or tryptophan. The D gene is left open where the match is weak. Rows may omit the clone size; those that give it use once, few, many or a size class.

TRBV7-3	TRBJ2-3	TRBD1	NA	15	TGTGCCAGCAGCTCGACAGGGGCGCTGACAGATACGCAGTATTTT	CASSSTGALTDTQYF
TRBV28	TRBJ2-1	NA	NA	15	TGTGCCAGCAGTTTAAAGACAGGTTGGGACAATGAGCAGTTCTTC	CASSLKTGWDNEQFF
TRBV5-1	TRBJ2-5	NA	NA	13	TGCGCCAGCAGCTTCCAGGGTCCAGAGACCCAGTACTTC	CASSFQGPETQYF
TRBV28	TRBJ1-1	NA	NA	14	TGTGCCAGCAGGACCCGCCGGGGGAACACTGAAGCTTTCTTT	CASRTRRGNTEAFF
TRBV6-1	TRBJ1-2	NA	NA	13	TGTGCCAGCAGTGAGGCCGCCCTCTATGGCTACACCTTC	CASSEAALYGYTF
TRBV28	TRBJ1-1	TRBD1	few	15	TGTGCCAGCAGCCCCCGGGGACAGGGGGTTGCTGAAGCTTTCTTT	CASSPRGQGVAEAFF
TRBV30	TRBJ1-1	NA	NA	13	TGTGCCTGGAGTGCGGGGAGGCGCACTGAAGCTTTCTTT	CAWSAGRRTEAFF
TRBV7-7	TRBJ2-7	TRBD2	NA	14	TGTGCTAGCAGCCAGCGGGAGGGCCTCTACGAGCAGTACTTC	CASSQREGLYEQYF
TRBV5-4	TRBJ1-1	TRBD1	once	15	TGTGCCAGCAGCCCCCGGACAGGGCTGAACACTGAAGCTTTCTTT	CASSPRTGLNTEAFF
TRBV28	TRBJ2-5	NA	few	15	TGTGCCAGCAGTTTCGGCCGGGACAACCAAGAGACCCAGTACTTC	CASSFGRDNQETQYF